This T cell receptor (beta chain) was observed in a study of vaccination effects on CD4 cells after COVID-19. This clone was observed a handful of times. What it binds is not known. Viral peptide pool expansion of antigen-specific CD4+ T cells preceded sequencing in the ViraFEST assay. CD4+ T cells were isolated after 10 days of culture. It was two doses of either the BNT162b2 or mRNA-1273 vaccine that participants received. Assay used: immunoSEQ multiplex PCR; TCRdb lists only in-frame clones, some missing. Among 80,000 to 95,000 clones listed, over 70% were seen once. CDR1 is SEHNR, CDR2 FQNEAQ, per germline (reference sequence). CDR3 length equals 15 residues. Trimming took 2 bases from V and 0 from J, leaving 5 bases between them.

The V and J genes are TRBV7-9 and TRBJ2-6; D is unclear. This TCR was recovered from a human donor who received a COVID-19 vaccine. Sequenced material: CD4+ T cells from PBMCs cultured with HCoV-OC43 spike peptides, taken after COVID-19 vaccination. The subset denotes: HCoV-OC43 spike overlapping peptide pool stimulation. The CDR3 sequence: CASSLIPSGANVLTF. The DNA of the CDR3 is TGTGCCAGCAGCTTAATCCCCTCTGGGGCCAACGTCCTGACTTTC.